This TCR beta chain originates from a study of OX40 agonist ivuxolimab in advanced cancers. Profiling relied on immunoSEQ multiplex PCR, and the TCRdb table lists in-frame clones only, not all of them. This table holds 60,000 to 75,000 clones, about 85% found once. This CDR3 is built from 15 residues. Losses at the gene ends were 4 bases for V and 0 bases for J; bases not matched to a gene: 5. The germline gives CDR1 SGDLS, CDR2 YYNGEE. The J gene is TRBJ1-1, the V gene TRBV9; 8 bases fit TRBD1. The clonotype was recovered from an adult with an advanced solid tumor such as melanoma, head and neck, liver or kidney cancer. Source: CD4+ or CD8+ T cells sorted from blood, taken in a trial of the OX40 agonist ivuxolimab. The CDR3 loop reads CASSPRGLMNTEAFF. As DNA, the CDR3 is TGTGCCAGCAGCCCCAGGGGGCTGATGAACACTGAAGCTTTCTTT.